A selection of T cell receptor beta chains follows, all from one sample in a study of identical twins. A single record per CDR3 protein comes from TCRdb applying MiXCR to the 5' RACE reads. The sample lists 550,000 to 800,000 distinct CDR3 sequences; just over 7% were seen once. These records were also assigned to another study, of yellow fever vaccine responses in identical twins.

The specimen sequenced was PBMCs. Receptors originate from a woman under 30 in good health. Both conserved end residues are part of each CDR3. A D gene is named only where the DNA matches it firmly. Rows may omit the clone size; those that give it use once, few, many or a size class.

>14|TRBJ1-1|NA|TRBV6-1|few
CASKTGTENTEAFF
TGTGCCAGCAAAACAGGGACGGAGAACACTGAAGCTTTCTTT
>15|TRBJ2-3|NA|TRBV4-1|many
CASSRGKQGADTQYF
TGCGCCAGCAGCCGGGGTAAGCAGGGTGCGGATACGCAGTATTTT
>14|TRBJ2-1|NA|TRBV20-1|NA
CSARGDASYNEQFF
TGCAGTGCTAGGGGGGACGCCTCCTACAATGAGCAGTTCTTC
>12|TRBJ1-2|TRBD1|TRBV29-1|many
CSVVKDRAGYTF
TGCAGCGTTGTAAAGGACAGGGCTGGCTACACCTTC
>15|TRBJ2-1|TRBD1|TRBV10-1|many
CASSESGTDYNEQFF
TGCGCCAGCAGTGAGTCCGGGACAGACTACAATGAGCAGTTCTTC
>14|TRBJ2-7|TRBD2|TRBV12-3/TRBV12-4|few
CASSSLAGGLEQYF
TGTGCCAGCAGTTCTCTAGCGGGAGGTCTCGAGCAGTACTTC
>15|TRBJ1-2|NA|TRBV4-1|few
CASSPDQGSNYGYTF
TGCGCCAGCAGCCCCGACCAGGGGTCTAACTATGGCTACACCTTC
>14|TRBJ2-3|TRBD2|TRBV12-3/TRBV12-4|many
CASSFAGARDTQYF
TGTGCCAGCAGTTTCGCGGGAGCCAGAGATACGCAGTATTTT
>16|TRBJ1-2|NA|TRBV28|many
CASSSYRTVGRYGYTF
TGTGCCAGCAGCTCATACCGGACGGTCGGTCGTTATGGCTACACCTTC
>16|TRBJ2-1|NA|TRBV24-1|few
CATSDTRDSNYNEQFF
TGTGCCACCAGTGATACCCGGGACTCCAACTACAATGAGCAGTTCTTC
>13|TRBJ1-1|NA|TRBV5-1|many
CASSRIRNTEAFF
TGCGCCAGCAGTCGGATACGGAACACTGAAGCTTTCTTT
>15|TRBJ2-3|TRBD2|TRBV10-3|NA
CATSTLAGVSDTQYF
TGTGCCACCTCAACACTAGCGGGAGTGTCAGATACGCAGTATTTT
>16|TRBJ2-3|TRBD2|TRBV5-1|NA
CASSNGLAGGTDTQYF
TGCGCCAGCAGCAACGGACTAGCGGGAGGAACAGATACGCAGTATTTT
>15|TRBJ2-1|NA|TRBV7-8|NA
CASSLEGVYYNEQFF
TGTGCCAGCAGCTTAGAAGGGGTTTACTACAATGAGCAGTTCTTC
>16|TRBJ1-1|NA|TRBV6-5|many
CASSYSTVRGDKEAFF
TGTGCCAGCAGTTACTCGACGGTCAGGGGAGACAAGGAAGCTTTCTTT
>19|TRBJ2-6|TRBD2|TRBV20-1|few
CSARDPLAGGTSGANVLTF
TGCAGTGCTAGAGATCCCCTAGCGGGAGGGACCTCTGGGGCCAACGTCCTGACTTTC
>15|TRBJ2-1|TRBD1|TRBV10-3|NA
CAISDTGGPYNEQFF
TGTGCCATCAGTGACACAGGGGGCCCTTACAATGAGCAGTTCTTC
>14|TRBJ2-2|NA|TRBV11-2|NA
CASSLGMESGELFF
TGTGCCAGCAGCTTAGGGATGGAGTCCGGGGAGCTGTTTTTT
>15|TRBJ2-5|TRBD1|TRBV7-6|NA
CASSHETGGSETQYF
TGTGCCAGCAGCCATGAAACAGGGGGCTCAGAGACCCAGTACTTC
>12|TRBJ1-5|NA|TRBV24-1|few
CATSGGRGPQHF
TGTGCCACCAGTGGGGGTCGGGGGCCCCAGCATTTT